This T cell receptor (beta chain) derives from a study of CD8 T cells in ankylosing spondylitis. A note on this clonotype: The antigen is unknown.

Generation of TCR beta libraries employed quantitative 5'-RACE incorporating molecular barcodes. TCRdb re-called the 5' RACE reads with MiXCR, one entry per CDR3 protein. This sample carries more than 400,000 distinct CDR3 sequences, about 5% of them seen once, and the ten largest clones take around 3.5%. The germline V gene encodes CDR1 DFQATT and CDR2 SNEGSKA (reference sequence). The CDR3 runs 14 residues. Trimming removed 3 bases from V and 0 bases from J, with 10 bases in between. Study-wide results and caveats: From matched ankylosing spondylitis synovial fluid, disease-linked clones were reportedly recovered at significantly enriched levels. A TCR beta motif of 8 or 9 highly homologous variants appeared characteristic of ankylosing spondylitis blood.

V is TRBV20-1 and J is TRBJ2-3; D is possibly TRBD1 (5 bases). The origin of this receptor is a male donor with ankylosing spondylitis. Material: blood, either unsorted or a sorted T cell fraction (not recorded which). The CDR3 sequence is CSARPDRSTDTQYF. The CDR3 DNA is TGCAGTGCTAGGCCTGACAGAAGCACAGATACGCAGTATTTT.